There are many counts of the clone carrying this T cell receptor beta chain. The V gene's germline CDR1 is SGHVS and CDR2 FQNEAQ. The CDR3 extends over 15 amino acids. Trimming shortened V by 1 base and J by 0 bases, and 7 bases separated the two germline ends. The sample belongs to a study of read filtering for tumor transcriptome and immune sequencing. The library was built from roughly 400 ng RNA with molecular barcoded adaptors for alpha/delta and beta/gamma chains. TCRdb called the reads again in MiXCR, with one record for every CDR3 protein. There are about 63,000 distinct CDR3 sequences in the sample; more than 11% occur only once, and around 45% lies in the top ten.

This chain connects TRBV7-8 to TRBJ1-3; no clear D gene. The sample consisted of a population of CD138-negative cells sorted from bone marrow. This TCR was sampled from a donor over 35 with multiple myeloma. The CDR3 nucleotides are TGTGCCAGCAGCTTAGGTGTCCACTCTGGAAACACCATATATTTT. This gives the protein CASSLGVHSGNTIYF.